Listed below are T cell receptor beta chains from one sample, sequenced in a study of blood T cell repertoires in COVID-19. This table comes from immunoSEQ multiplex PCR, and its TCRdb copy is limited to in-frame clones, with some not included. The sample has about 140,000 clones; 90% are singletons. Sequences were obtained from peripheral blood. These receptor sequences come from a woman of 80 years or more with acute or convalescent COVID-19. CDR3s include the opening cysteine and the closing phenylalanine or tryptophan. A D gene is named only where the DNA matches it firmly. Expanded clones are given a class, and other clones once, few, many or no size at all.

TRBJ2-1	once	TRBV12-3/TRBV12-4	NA	TGTGCCAGCAGCCCCAGGGTCAATGAGCAGTTCTTC	CASSPRVNEQFF
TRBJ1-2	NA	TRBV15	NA	TGTGCCACCAGCAGAGAAGAAGGGGACTACACCTTC	CATSREEGDYTF
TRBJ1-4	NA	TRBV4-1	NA	TGCGCCAGCAGCCAAGATCAAGGGGCGCGAGGTGAAAAACTGTTTTTT	CASSQDQGARGEKLFF
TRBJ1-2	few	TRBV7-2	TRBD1	TGTGCCAGCAGTGGGACAGCCGGCTATGGCTACACCTTC	CASSGTAGYGYTF
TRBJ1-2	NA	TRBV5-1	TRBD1	TGCGCCAGCAGCTCGGGGACAGGGGACTATGGCTACACCTTC	CASSSGTGDYGYTF
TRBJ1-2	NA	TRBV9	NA	TGTGCCAGCAGCGTAGAAGGGGCGATGTATGGCTACACCTTC	CASSVEGAMYGYTF
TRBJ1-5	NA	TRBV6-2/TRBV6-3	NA	TGTGCCAGCAGCACAGGAATCTATAGCAATCAGCCCCAGCATTTT	CASSTGIYSNQPQHF
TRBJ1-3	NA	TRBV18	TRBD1	TGTGCCAGCTCATCCGAAACGACAGGGGCTGGAAACACCATATATTTT	CASSSETTGAGNTIYF
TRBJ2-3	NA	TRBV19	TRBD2	TGTGCCAGTAGTATTCCGGGGGGTGCATCAGATACGCAGTATTTT	CASSIPGGASDTQYF
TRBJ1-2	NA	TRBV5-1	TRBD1	TGCGCCAGCAGCTTCTCCGGGACAGAGATCGACGGCTACACCTTC	CASSFSGTEIDGYTF
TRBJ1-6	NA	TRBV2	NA	TGTGCCAGCAGCGACACAGGGTCACCCCTCCACTTT	CASSDTGSPLHF
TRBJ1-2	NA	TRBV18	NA	TGTGCCAGCTCACCCCGAGGGCGAAGGAACTATGGCTACACCTTC	CASSPRGRRNYGYTF
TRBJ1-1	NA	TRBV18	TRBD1	TGTGCCAGCTCACCCCGGACAGGATGGGACACTGAAGCTTTCTTT	CASSPRTGWDTEAFF
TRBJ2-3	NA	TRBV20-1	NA	TGCAGTCAATCCCGCACAGATACGCAGTATTTT	CSQSRTDTQYF
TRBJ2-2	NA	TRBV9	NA	TGTGCCAGCCGGGTGGGGCCGACGGCGGGGGAGCTGTTTTTT	CASRVGPTAGELFF
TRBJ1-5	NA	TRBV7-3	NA	TGTGCCAGCAGCTTACGGGGAGGCGGTGATCAGCCCCAGCATTTT	CASSLRGGGDQPQHF
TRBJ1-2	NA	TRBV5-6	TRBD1	TGTGCCAGCAGCAGGGACAGGGCCTATGGCTACACCTTC	CASSRDRAYGYTF
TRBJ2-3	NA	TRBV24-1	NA	TGTGCCACCAGTGATGGGGCGGTAGATACGCAGTATTTT	CATSDGAVDTQYF
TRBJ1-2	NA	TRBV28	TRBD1	TGTGCCAGCAGTTTTTGGGACAGGGACTCAACAAACTATGGCTACACCTTC	CASSFWDRDSTNYGYTF
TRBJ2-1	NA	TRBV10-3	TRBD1	TGTGCCATCAAATGGGGACAGGGAGGGCTTGATGAGCAGTTCTTC	CAIKWGQGGLDEQFF
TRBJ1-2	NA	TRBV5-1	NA	TGCGCCAGCAGCTTGGAGGTGGAGGGGAACTATGGCTACACCTTC	CASSLEVEGNYGYTF
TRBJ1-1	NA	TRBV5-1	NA	TGCGCCAGCAGCCTGGAGACGGGGAACACTGAAGCTTTCTTT	CASSLETGNTEAFF
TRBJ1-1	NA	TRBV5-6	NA	TGTGCCAGCAGCTTGTTGGACAGAAAGAACACTGAAGCTTTCTTT	CASSLLDRKNTEAFF
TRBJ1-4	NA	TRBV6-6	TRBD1	TGTGCCAGCAGTTACCGAACAGGGGGCAATGAAAAACTGTTTTTT	CASSYRTGGNEKLFF
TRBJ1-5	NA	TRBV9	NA	TGTGCCAGCAGCGTAGACAGCTATCAGCCCCAGCATTTT	CASSVDSYQPQHF
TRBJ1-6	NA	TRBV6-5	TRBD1	TGTGCCAGCCGATCTCAGGGGGAAAATTCACCCCTCCACTTT	CASRSQGENSPLHF
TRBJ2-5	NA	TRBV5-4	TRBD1	TGTGCCAGCAGTCCAGGACAGGGCGGAGAGACCCAGTACTTC	CASSPGQGGETQYF
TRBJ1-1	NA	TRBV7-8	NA	TGTGCCAGCAGCTTAGCGACGCAGGGGCAACCTGAAGCTTTCTTT	CASSLATQGQPEAFF
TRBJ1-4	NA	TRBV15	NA	TGTGCCACCAGCAGAGATTTATTGAGCGGGGGCCCTGAAAAACTGTTTTTT	CATSRDLLSGGPEKLFF
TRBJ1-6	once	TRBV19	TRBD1	TGTGCCAGTATCCAAGGGGGCCGGAATTCACCCCTCCACTTT	CASIQGGRNSPLHF
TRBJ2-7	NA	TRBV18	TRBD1	TGTGCCAGCTCCCAAGGGACAGCCGCCTCCTACGAGCAGTACTTC	CASSQGTAASYEQYF
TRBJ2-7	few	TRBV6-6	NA	TGTGCCAGCAGGAGGGACGGGAGCTCCTACGAGCAGTACTTC	CASRRDGSSYEQYF
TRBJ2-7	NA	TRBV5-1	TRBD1	TGCGCCAGCAGCTCACGGACAGGGTCAATCTACGAGCAGTACTTC	CASSSRTGSIYEQYF
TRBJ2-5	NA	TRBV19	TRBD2	TGTGCCAGTAGTCGCTACGGGACTAGCGGGGGACCGAGGGAGACCCAGTACTTC	CASSRYGTSGGPRETQYF
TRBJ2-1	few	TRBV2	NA	TGTGCCAGCAGGGCGGAGAGCTCCTACAATGAGCAGTTCTTC	CASRAESSYNEQFF
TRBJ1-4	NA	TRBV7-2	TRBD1	TGTGCCAGCAGCTTACGACAGGGCAATGAAAAACTGTTTTTT	CASSLRQGNEKLFF
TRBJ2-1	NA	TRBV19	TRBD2	TGTGCCAGTAGTATATCAAGCGGGGGGGCCCATGAGCAGTTCTTC	CASSISSGGAHEQFF
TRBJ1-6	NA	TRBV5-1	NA	TGCGCCAGCAGCACAACCTCAGGGGAATCACCCCTCCACTTT	CASSTTSGESPLHF
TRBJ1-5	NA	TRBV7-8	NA	TGTGCCAGCAGCTTAGAGAGGGTTCTTAATCAGCCCCAGCATTTT	CASSLERVLNQPQHF
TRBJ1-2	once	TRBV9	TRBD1	TGTGCCAGCAGCCAGACAGGGTACTCCTATGGCTACACCTTC	CASSQTGYSYGYTF
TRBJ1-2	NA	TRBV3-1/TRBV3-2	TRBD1	TGTGCCAGCAGCCAAGCGTCAGGGGGGAATGGCTACACCTTC	CASSQASGGNGYTF
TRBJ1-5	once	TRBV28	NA	TGTGCCAGCAGTTTGTGGAGGGACGGGCAGCCCCAGCATTTT	CASSLWRDGQPQHF
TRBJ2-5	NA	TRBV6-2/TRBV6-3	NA	TGTGCCAGCAGTTACGGGGGGTGGCAAGAGACCCAGTACTTC	CASSYGGWQETQYF
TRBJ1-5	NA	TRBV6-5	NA	TGTGCCAGCAGTCAGGGCTGGTCTCAGCCCCAGCATTTT	CASSQGWSQPQHF
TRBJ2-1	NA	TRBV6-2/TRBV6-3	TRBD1	TGTGCCAGCAGCCGACCCGGGACAGGTGTAAATGAGCAGTTCTTC	CASSRPGTGVNEQFF
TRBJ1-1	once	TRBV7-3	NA	TGTGCCAGCAGCTTGAGAATGAACACTGAAGCTTTCTTT	CASSLRMNTEAFF
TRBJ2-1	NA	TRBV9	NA	TGTGCCAGCAGCCCCCATACCTGGAGCTCCTACAATGAGCAGTTCTTC	CASSPHTWSSYNEQFF
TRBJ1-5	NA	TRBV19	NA	TGTGCCAGTAGCAGAAGCAATCAGCCCCAGCATTTT	CASSRSNQPQHF
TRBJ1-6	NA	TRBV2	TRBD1	TGTGCCAGCACCCCCGCAGGGGGCAGTAATTCACCCCTCCACTTT	CASTPAGGSNSPLHF
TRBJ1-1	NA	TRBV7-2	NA	TGTGCCAGCAGCTTCAGCAGGGGCAACACTGAAGCTTTCTTT	CASSFSRGNTEAFF
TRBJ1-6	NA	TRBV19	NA	TGTGCCAGTAGGAAACAGGGCTCTGGGTCACCCCTCCACTTT	CASRKQGSGSPLHF
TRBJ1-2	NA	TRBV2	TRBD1	TGTGCCAGCAGTGCACCTTGGGACAGGGAGAAAAATGGCTACACCTTC	CASSAPWDREKNGYTF
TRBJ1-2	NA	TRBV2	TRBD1	TGTGCCAGCACACGTTGGGGGACAGGGTCCCTCGGCTATGGCTACACCTTC	CASTRWGTGSLGYGYTF
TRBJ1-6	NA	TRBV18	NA	TGTGCCAGCTCACCGGGAGGGGGGAATTCACCCCTCCACTTT	CASSPGGGNSPLHF
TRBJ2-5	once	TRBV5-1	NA	TGCGCCAGCAGCTTACAACCGGGACTTCCCCAAGAGACCCAGTACTTC	CASSLQPGLPQETQYF
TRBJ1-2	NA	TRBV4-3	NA	TGCGCCAGCAGCCAGCGGGGTTACGGGAACTATGGCTACACCTTC	CASSQRGYGNYGYTF